This T cell receptor (beta chain) was found in a study of blood T cells in healthy people across ages. A sample-barcoded 5' primer and a J-beta primer mix were used in a second PCR of roughly 7 to 11 cycles. Each CDR3 protein gets one entry after TCRdb re-called the 5' RACE reads with MiXCR. This repertoire shows about 1.5 million distinct CDR3 sequences, around 42% found once; its top ten account for 7.9%. This clonotype showed up just a few times. With 5 bases removed from V and 7 bases from J, the gap between germline ends came to 12 bases. The length of the CDR3 is 13 residues. Germline V gives CDR1 MNHEY, CDR2 SVGEGT.

The specimen sequenced was blood. The V and J genes are TRBV6-2 or TRBV6-3 and TRBJ2-1, with a possible D match to TRBD1 (5 bases). The sequence was collected from a woman aged 18-30 years in good health. CDR3 in amino acids: CASSPGPQNEQFF. The CDR3 nucleotides read TGTGCCAGCAGTCCAGGGCCCCAAAATGAGCAGTTCTTC.